This TCR beta chain was profiled in a study of PD-1 blockade in mismatch repair-deficient tumors. Regarding the study as a whole: After pembrolizumab, tumor-resident clones rose rapidly, then generally contracted before radiologic responses.

Germline CDR1 reads MNHEY; CDR2 reads SVGAGI. V shed 0 bases and J shed 6 bases, with 11 bases lying between them. The CDR3 sequence is 15 residues long. About this clone: Its antigen is not known.

The table came from immunoSEQ multiplex PCR; TCRdb's copy has only in-frame clones and leaves some out. The sample carries under 150,000 clones, roughly 86% recorded once. This receptor was identified in an adult with mismatch repair-deficient cancer. The chain uses TRBV6-5 and TRBJ2-2; no reliable D call. The sample here was peripheral blood, taken 44 weeks after starting pembrolizumab. CDR3 nucleotides: TGTGCCAGCAGTTACTCGTTGGGTGGGGCCGGGGAGCTGTTTTTT. Its protein product is CASSYSLGGAGELFF.